This record covers a single TCR beta chain. This clone was recorded once. Its antigen remains unidentified. No qualities accompany the bases; no much larger clone lies one base away. These data originate in a study of blood T cell repertoires in COVID-19 (dated by TCRdb to 2020 to 2021). For the wider study: Samples from collaborators originated in the United States, Italy and Spain and spanned both the acute and convalescent phases of COVID-19. The material from the prospective study consisted of cDNA or gDNA derived from T cells, B-cell-depleted T cells, or PBMCs. The sample metadata nearly always contained a de-identified subject ID, COVID-19 status, age in years and sex. Where available, HLA class I and class II types were obtained from metadata supplied by the sample provider rather than from assay-based typing. Subjects who had been exposed to COVID-19, were actively infected with it, or had recovered from it provided the deeply sampled blood TCRbeta repertoires that made up the dataset. The samples were drawn from the first 160 participants of the ongoing ImmuneRACE study and from roughly 1,300 subjects provided by 6 global collaborators. A freely available public database, intended as a resource for researchers studying the immune response to SARS-CoV-2, is where the repertoires were released. General conclusions and limits of the study: Clinical and demographic metadata were provided uncurated, with the amount varying by source and participant.

Collaborating institutions collected whole blood in K2EDTA tubes following their own protocols. For TCRbeta analysis, collaborator samples were shipped as frozen whole blood, as isolated PBMCs, or as DNA extracted from either sample type. The immunoSEQ Assay, a bias-controlled multiplex PCR, was used to amplify TCRbeta CDR3 regions from genomic DNA. From the authors' description of their analysis: The number of nucleated cells in each sample was estimated from the amplification of reference gene primers within the assay. Sequence reads were collapsed and filtered to measure the absolute abundance of every unique TCRbeta CDR3 rearrangement. For each sample, productive Simpson clonality was calculated by taking the square root of Simpson's diversity index across productive rearrangements. The clones in this table, taken by TCRdb from immuneACCESS, are in-frame only. Not every clone is retained; where verified, under half of the shortfall comes from an unresolved V gene, and the cause of the rest is unknown. Clonal size and the V and J genes are those of that table, whereas D and trimming came from the DNA. Counted in this sample were more than 70,000 clones; roughly nine tenths of them appeared once. The top ten clones comprise roughly 5% of the sample.

Material for sequencing was peripheral blood. This sequence was found in a man aged 50-59 years with active or convalescent COVID-19.

This receptor has the CDR3 CASSQDSGSKNIQYF. The DNA sequence is given as TGTGCCAGCAGCCAAGATTCAGGGTCCAAAAACATTCAGTACTTC. The rearrangement joined TRBV4-2 to TRBJ2-4; a tentative D call is TRBD1 (5 bases match). Trimming takes 0 bases from V and 2 bases from J, and the germline ends sit 8 bases apart. From the germline V gene, CDR1 is LGHNA and CDR2 is YNFKEQ. CDR3 length: 15 amino acids, cysteine to phenylalanine. The DNA shown is the 45-base CDR3, in frame from base 1.